The 12 T cell receptor beta chains listed next were all sequenced from one sample in a study of cytomegalovirus exposure and HLA in healthy donors. The PCR ran on 60 Vbeta and 13 Jbeta primers. TCRdb's copy holds only in-frame clones and misses some; the assay was immunoSEQ multiplex PCR. The sample includes 150,000 to 200,000 clones, around 80% of them seen just once. Material: PBMCs. The source is a woman in her sixties or seventies in good health and CMV-seropositive.

This chain links TRBV7-2 with TRBJ2-7; 9 bases are a match to TRBD1. V was clipped by 7 bases and J by 3 bases; unmatched bases: 7. The CDR3 sequence is 14 residues long. Germline V gene sequence: CDR1 SGHTA, CDR2 FQGNSA. Written as DNA, the CDR3 is TGTGCCAGCATTATAACGGGACAGGGCTACGAGCAGTACTTC. Protein product: CASIITGQGYEQYF. Together with reference TRBV7-2 and TRBJ2-7, the CDR3 gives the full variable domain: GAGVSQSPSNKVTEKGKDVELRCDPISGHTALYWYRQSLGQGLEFLIYFQGNSAPDKSGLPSDRFSAERTGGSVSTLTIQRTQQEDSAVYLCASIITGQGYEQYFGPGTRLTVT.

V and J are TRBV28 and TRBJ2-2; D might be TRBD1 (6 bases). The CDR3 runs to 14 residues. Germline CDR1 is MDHEN and CDR2 is SYDVKM. Between the trimmed V and J ends, which lost 6 bases and 1 base, there was a span of 9 bases. Here the CDR3 reads CASRLTGNTGELFF. CDR3 nucleotides: TGTGCCAGCAGGCTGACAGGGAACACCGGGGAGCTGTTTTTT.

This chain links TRBV2 with TRBJ2-1, with 7 bases aligning to TRBD1. Germline values: CDR1 SNHLY, CDR2 FYNNEI. The CDR3 is 12 residues long. J was trimmed by 11 bases and V by 5 bases; bases with no gene match: 6. The DNA of the CDR3 is TGTGCCAGCAGTTACAGGGGTCCTCAGCAGTTCTTC. Translation: CASSYRGPQQFF.

V gene TRBV18 combines with J gene TRBJ1-2; TRBD1 aligns across 7 bases. Losses at the gene ends were 3 bases for V and 3 bases for J; bases not matched to a gene: 7. Germline V gene sequence: CDR1 KGHSH, CDR2 LQKENI. This CDR3 spans 15 amino acids. The CDR3 DNA follows: TGTGCCAGCTCACCCAACCGGGACAGTCACTATGGCTACACCTTC. Amino acid sequence: CASSPNRDSHYGYTF.

The rearrangement links TRBV28 to TRBJ1-2; D not certain. The CDR3 consists of 12 residues. V lost 6 bases and J lost 5, with 10 bases in between. The germline CDR1 and CDR2 sequences are MDHEN and SYDVKM. The CDR3 region is CASRWTRYGYTF. The CDR3 nucleotides are TGTGCCAGCAGATGGACTCGTTATGGCTACACCTTC.

The chain employs TRBV9 and TRBJ2-1, with 10 positions matching TRBD2. The CDR3 is made up of 17 amino acids. V lost 5 bases to trimming and J lost 2 bases; unmatched junction nucleotides: 10. CDR1 SGDLS and CDR2 YYNGEE come from the germline V gene. This CDR3 is CASSPEASGGPYNEQFF. The CDR3 DNA reads TGTGCCAGCAGTCCAGAGGCTAGCGGGGGCCCCTACAATGAGCAGTTCTTC. The full variable domain, with the rest looked up from reference TRBV9 and TRBJ2-1, is DSGVTQTPKHLITATGQRVTLRCSPRSGDLSVYWYQQSLDQGLQFLIQYYNGEERAKGNILERFSAQQFPDLHSELNLSSLELGDSALYFCASSPEASGGPYNEQFFGPGTRLTVL.

The chain uses TRBV28 and TRBJ1-2, with 7 bases fitting TRBD1. The CDR3 length is 16 residues. Germline assignment: CDR1 MDHEN and CDR2 SYDVKM. Germline trimming cut 6 bases from V and 0 bases from J; bases unmatched to any gene: 10. The CDR3 here is CASSAWDRLANYGYTF. As DNA, the CDR3 is TGTGCCAGCAGCGCATGGGACAGATTAGCTAACTATGGCTACACCTTC.

V and J are TRBV5-1 and TRBJ1-5; D gene unclear. Trimming cost V 0 bases and J 3 bases, with 10 bases left between them. The CDR3 runs 15 residues. Germline V gene lookup returns CDR1 SGHRS and CDR2 YFSETQ. CDR3 coding DNA: TGCGCCAGCAGCTTGGATGGCAGGTCCAATCAGCCCCAGCATTTT. The encoded protein is CASSLDGRSNQPQHF.

The CDR3 region has the DNA TGTGCCAGCAGCTTAGTGGCAGGTTTGAACACTGAAGCTTTCTTT. Protein product: CASSLVAGLNTEAFF. The chain combines TRBV7-8 with TRBJ1-1; unclear D gene. V lost 1 base and J 0 bases, leaving 9 bases between the germline ends. This CDR3 region has 15 residues. Germline V gene data show CDR1 as SGHVS and CDR2 as FQNEAQ.

This clone was observed a few times. This rearrangement joins TRBV7-8 to TRBJ2-4; 12 nucleotides agree with TRBD1. The V gene's germline CDR1 is SGHVS and CDR2 FQNEAQ. The length of the CDR3 is 19 residues. The junction had 11 bases not matched to a gene; V was cut back by 5 bases and J by 0 bases. CDR3 bases: TGTGCCAGCAGCGGAACCGGGACAGGGGGCGTTGGAGCCAAAAACATTCAGTACTTC. It codes for CASSGTGTGGVGAKNIQYF.

This clone was seen just once. The chain has TRBV15 and TRBJ2-7; the match to TRBD1 covers 7 bases. Germline V CDR1 and CDR2: LNHNV, YYDKDF (reference sequence). The CDR3 covers 15 residues. V lost 3 bases, J lost 2 bases, and 7 bases stayed unmatched. CDR3 protein: CATSRAGTDPYEQYF. CDR3 bases: TGTGCCACCAGCAGGGCCGGGACAGACCCCTACGAGCAGTACTTC. Full variable domain (rest looked up from reference TRBV15 and TRBJ2-7): DAMVIQNPRYQVTQFGKPVTLSCSQTLNHNVMYWYQQKSSQAPKLLFHYYDKDFNNEADTPDNFQSRRPNTSFCFLDIRSPGLGDTAMYLCATSRAGTDPYEQYFGPGTRLTVT.

The V call is TRBV7-2, the J call TRBJ1-6; 8 bases are a match to TRBD1. The germline gives CDR1 SGHTA, CDR2 FQGNSA. This CDR3 region has 15 residues. The junction had 5 bases not matched to a gene; V was cut back by 3 bases and J by 7 bases. CDR3 bases: TGTGCCAGCAGCTTTCGGGACAGGTTAAATTCACCCCTCCACTTT. Amino acids: CASSFRDRLNSPLHF.